The rows below give T cell receptor beta chains drawn from one sample of a study of patients and donors after allogeneic stem cell transplantation. TCRdb called the RT-PCR reads again in MiXCR, with one record for every CDR3 protein. Among 9,000 to 15,000 distinct CDR3 sequences listed, approximately 25% were seen once. The sample consisted of blood, either unsorted or a sorted T cell fraction (not recorded which). The receptors originated from a human donor who was either an allogeneic HSCT recipient or a stem cell or donor lymphocyte infusion donor (not recorded which). It is not recorded whose cells these are; they may come from a transplant donor. The CDR3 runs from the conserved cysteine through the conserved F or W. A D gene is named only where the DNA matches it firmly. Only some rows state a clone size, as once, few, many or a class for expanded clones.

CDR3 protein: CASSSRQGDYEQYF
CDR3 DNA: TGCGCCAGCAGCTCCCGACAGGGGGACTACGAGCAGTACTTC
J gene: TRBJ2-7
clone size: NA
V gene: TRBV5-1
D gene: TRBD1

CDR3 protein: CASREWSPDTQYF
CDR3 DNA: TGCGCCAGCAGGGAGTGGAGCCCAGATACGCAGTATTTT
J gene: TRBJ2-3
clone size: NA
V gene: TRBV5-1
D gene: NA

CDR3 protein: CSATQGGALNEQFF
CDR3 DNA: TGCAGTGCTACCCAAGGGGGTGCGCTCAATGAGCAGTTCTTC
J gene: TRBJ2-1
clone size: many
V gene: TRBV20-1
D gene: NA

CDR3 protein: CASSQASRGPTDTQYF
CDR3 DNA: TGCGCCAGCAGCCAAGCCAGCAGGGGCCCCACAGATACGCAGTATTTT
J gene: TRBJ2-3
clone size: NA
V gene: TRBV4-3
D gene: NA

CDR3 protein: CSVGVDGTGMYGYTF
CDR3 DNA: TGCAGCGTGGGGGTTGACGGGACAGGGATGTATGGCTACACCTTC
J gene: TRBJ1-2
clone size: NA
V gene: TRBV29-1
D gene: TRBD1

CDR3 protein: CASSFSLNNEQFF
CDR3 DNA: TGTGCCAGCAGTTTTTCACTAAACAATGAGCAGTTCTTC
J gene: TRBJ2-1
clone size: few
V gene: TRBV12-3/TRBV12-4
D gene: NA

CDR3 protein: CASSLARWNEQFF
CDR3 DNA: TGTGCTAGCAGCTTAGCGAGGTGGAATGAGCAGTTCTTC
J gene: TRBJ2-1
clone size: NA
V gene: TRBV7-7
D gene: NA

CDR3 protein: CSAPGTYAEAFF
CDR3 DNA: TGCAGTGCTCCCGGGACATACGCTGAAGCTTTCTTT
J gene: TRBJ1-1
clone size: many
V gene: TRBV20-1
D gene: NA

CDR3 protein: CASSLFGRGPDPYGYTF
CDR3 DNA: TGTGCCAGCAGTTTATTTGGCAGGGGTCCCGATCCCTATGGCTACACCTTC
J gene: TRBJ1-2
clone size: NA
V gene: TRBV27
D gene: NA

CDR3 protein: CATSRGRDIAYGYTF
CDR3 DNA: TGTGCCACCAGCAGAGGCCGGGACATTGCCTATGGCTACACCTTC
J gene: TRBJ1-2
clone size: NA
V gene: TRBV15
D gene: NA

CDR3 protein: CASSLISRANEQFF
CDR3 DNA: TGTGCCAGCAGCTTGATCTCACGTGCCAATGAGCAGTTCTTC
J gene: TRBJ2-1
clone size: NA
V gene: TRBV5-4
D gene: NA

CDR3 protein: CAISESGNQPQHF
CDR3 DNA: TGTGCCATCAGTGAGTCGGGCAATCAGCCCCAGCATTTT
J gene: TRBJ1-5
clone size: NA
V gene: TRBV10-3
D gene: NA

CDR3 protein: CASSPRLAGASYEQYF
CDR3 DNA: TGTGCCAGCAGTCCTCGACTAGCGGGAGCATCCTACGAGCAGTACTTC
J gene: TRBJ2-7
clone size: NA
V gene: TRBV6-5
D gene: TRBD2

CDR3 protein: CASSHTGSGYTF
CDR3 DNA: TGTGCCAGCAGCCATACAGGGAGCGGCTACACCTTC
J gene: TRBJ1-2
clone size: few
V gene: TRBV7-8
D gene: NA

CDR3 protein: CAWDQSWTGGPYEQYF
CDR3 DNA: TGTGCCTGGGACCAAAGTTGGACAGGGGGCCCCTACGAGCAGTACTTC
J gene: TRBJ2-7
clone size: NA
V gene: TRBV2
D gene: TRBD1

CDR3 protein: CAGSPREAPGGYTF
CDR3 DNA: TGTGCCGGCAGCCCGCGGGAGGCGCCGGGGGGCTACACCTTC
J gene: TRBJ1-2
clone size: NA
V gene: TRBV7-8
D gene: NA

CDR3 protein: CASRLGAGDNYYGYTF
CDR3 DNA: TGTGCCAGCAGGTTGGGCGCAGGGGACAACTACTATGGCTACACCTTC
J gene: TRBJ1-2
clone size: few
V gene: TRBV5-5
D gene: NA

CDR3 protein: CASSYSTSLTDTQYF
CDR3 DNA: TGTGCCAGCAGTTACTCAACTTCACTCACAGATACGCAGTATTTT
J gene: TRBJ2-3
clone size: many
V gene: TRBV6-6
D gene: NA

CDR3 protein: CSARPRDSGGVQPQHF
CDR3 DNA: TGCAGTGCTAGGCCGCGGGACAGCGGAGGGGTACAGCCCCAGCATTTT
J gene: TRBJ1-5
clone size: many
V gene: TRBV20-1
D gene: TRBD1

CDR3 protein: CATSRDELGRTNTEAFF
CDR3 DNA: TGTGCCACCAGCAGAGATGAGTTGGGGCGAACGAACACTGAAGCTTTCTTT
J gene: TRBJ1-1
clone size: few
V gene: TRBV15
D gene: NA

CDR3 protein: CASSEYRGEAIYF
CDR3 DNA: TGTGCCAGCAGTGAATACAGGGGAGAGGCCATATATTTT
J gene: TRBJ1-3
clone size: NA
V gene: TRBV2
D gene: TRBD1

CDR3 protein: CASSYSRVTGEQYF
CDR3 DNA: TGTGCCAGCAGTTACTCCCGGGTGACTGGCGAGCAGTACTTC
J gene: TRBJ2-7
clone size: NA
V gene: TRBV6-2/TRBV6-3
D gene: NA

CDR3 protein: CASSARDSGNTIYF
CDR3 DNA: TGTGCCAGCAGCGCCCGGGACTCTGGAAACACCATATATTTT
J gene: TRBJ1-3
clone size: few
V gene: TRBV9
D gene: NA

CDR3 protein: CASSLKLAERSNQPQHF
CDR3 DNA: TGTGCCAGCAGTTTAAAGCTCGCAGAACGGAGCAATCAGCCCCAGCATTTT
J gene: TRBJ1-5
clone size: few
V gene: TRBV12-3/TRBV12-4
D gene: NA

CDR3 protein: CASVLSSGYYNEQFF
CDR3 DNA: TGTGCCAGCGTCCTGTCTAGCGGGTACTACAATGAGCAGTTCTTC
J gene: TRBJ2-1
clone size: NA
V gene: TRBV13
D gene: TRBD2

CDR3 protein: CASSLGLAKWYEQYF
CDR3 DNA: TGTGCCAGCAGCCTAGGACTAGCTAAATGGTACGAGCAGTACTTC
J gene: TRBJ2-7
clone size: NA
V gene: TRBV12-3/TRBV12-4
D gene: TRBD2

CDR3 protein: CASSVDVNGEEPLHF
CDR3 DNA: TGTGCCAGCAGCGTAGACGTTAATGGGGAGGAGCCCCTCCACTTT
J gene: TRBJ1-6
clone size: NA
V gene: TRBV9
D gene: NA

CDR3 protein: CASSRTGSYNSPLHF
CDR3 DNA: TGTGCCAGCAGTAGGACAGGGTCCTATAATTCACCCCTCCACTTT
J gene: TRBJ1-6
clone size: few
V gene: TRBV27
D gene: TRBD1

CDR3 protein: CSVGQAQETQYF
CDR3 DNA: TGCAGCGTTGGACAGGCCCAAGAGACCCAGTACTTC
J gene: TRBJ2-5
clone size: NA
V gene: TRBV29-1
D gene: NA

CDR3 protein: CASSFDISFYTF
CDR3 DNA: TGTGCCAGCAGCTTTGACATCAGCTTCTACACCTTC
J gene: TRBJ1-2
clone size: NA
V gene: TRBV7-2
D gene: NA

CDR3 protein: CASSHRETQYF
CDR3 DNA: TGTGCCAGCAGTCACAGAGAGACCCAGTACTTC
J gene: TRBJ2-5
clone size: NA
V gene: TRBV28
D gene: NA

CDR3 protein: CSVATTGRNQPQHF
CDR3 DNA: TGCAGCGTCGCTACGACAGGGAGGAATCAGCCCCAGCATTTT
J gene: TRBJ1-5
clone size: medium-sized
V gene: TRBV29-1
D gene: TRBD1

CDR3 protein: CASSPGQASTDTQYF
CDR3 DNA: TGTGCCAGCAGTCCGGGACAGGCTAGCACAGATACGCAGTATTTT
J gene: TRBJ2-3
clone size: once
V gene: TRBV6-2/TRBV6-3
D gene: TRBD1

CDR3 protein: CSARGYQETQYF
CDR3 DNA: TGCAGTGCTAGGGGGTATCAAGAGACCCAGTACTTC
J gene: TRBJ2-5
clone size: NA
V gene: TRBV20-1
D gene: NA

CDR3 protein: CASEQGRQPQHF
CDR3 DNA: TGTGCCAGCGAACAGGGGAGGCAGCCCCAGCATTTT
J gene: TRBJ1-5
clone size: once
V gene: TRBV28
D gene: TRBD1

CDR3 protein: CASSFSRGYEAFF
CDR3 DNA: TGTGCCAGCAGCTTCTCCAGGGGATATGAAGCTTTCTTT
J gene: TRBJ1-1
clone size: NA
V gene: TRBV7-2
D gene: NA

CDR3 protein: CASSHGPGAFF
CDR3 DNA: TGTGCCAGCAGCCACGGGCCTGGGGCTTTCTTT
J gene: TRBJ1-1
clone size: NA
V gene: TRBV3-1
D gene: NA

CDR3 protein: CASTGISGNTIYF
CDR3 DNA: TGCGCCAGCACAGGGATCTCTGGAAACACCATATATTTT
J gene: TRBJ1-3
clone size: few
V gene: TRBV10-2
D gene: NA

CDR3 protein: CASSLQGEETEAFF
CDR3 DNA: TGCGCCAGCAGCTTACAGGGAGAGGAGACTGAAGCTTTCTTT
J gene: TRBJ1-1
clone size: few
V gene: TRBV5-1
D gene: NA